Following are 10 T cell receptor beta chains from one sample sequenced in a study of regulatory T cells in long-lasting Graves disease. Time point denoted: persistent/refractory GD, antithyroid drugs over 5 years with positive TRAb. Extracted PBMC RNA gave rise to the TCR library. iRepertoire HTBI primers and Arm-PCR of CDR3 regions built TCR beta libraries. MiXCR was run by TCRdb on the multiplex PCR reads, yielding one entry per CDR3 protein. The table includes about 470,000 distinct CDR3 sequences, 20% to 25% detected once. The sample here was peripheral blood mononuclear cells (PBMCs), taken when the disease was refractory, from a patient treated with antithyroid drugs. The receptors originated from a female donor with Graves disease.

This clonotype was detected a few times. The J gene is TRBJ2-2, the V gene TRBV29-1, with TRBD1 matching 8 bases. The CDR3 has 15 amino acids. V shed 7 bases, J shed 4 bases, and the junction held 11 bases outside the gene matches. Germline loops: CDR1 SQVTM, CDR2 ANQGSEA. CDR3: CSALQGAPSTGELFF. The CDR3 nucleotides read TGCAGCGCCCTGCAGGGGGCCCCGAGCACCGGGGAGCTGTTTTTT.

The chain carries TRBV5-1 and TRBJ2-7; 8 nucleotides agree with TRBD1. Losses at the gene ends were 5 bases for V and 6 bases for J; bases not matched to a gene: 10. The CDR3 spans 14 residues. Germline values: CDR1 SGHRS, CDR2 YFSETQ. The CDR3 nucleotides read TGCGCCAGCAGACCATTCGGACAGGGCGGCGAGCAGTACTTC. Translated, it gives CASRPFGQGGEQYF.

The V call is TRBV14, the J call TRBJ2-7, with D perhaps matching TRBD1 (6 bases). CDR3 length equals 13 residues. Trimming pared 4 bases from V and 3 bases from J, leaving 10 bases between. Germline loops: CDR1 SGHDN, CDR2 FVKESK. CDR3 in DNA: TGTGCCAGCAGCCCCCAACAGGGCTACGAGCAGTACTTC. This gives the protein CASSPQQGYEQYF.

The chain couples TRBV10-3 to TRBJ1-6; D not certain. The CDR3 spans 18 residues. Germline V gene sequence: CDR1 ENHRY, CDR2 SYGVKD. Trimming took 0 bases from V and 5 from J, leaving 17 bases between them. CDR3 sequence: CAISESPPLKVDNSPLHF. The CDR3 region has the DNA TGTGCCATCAGTGAGTCCCCCCCACTGAAGGTGGATAATTCACCCCTCCACTTT.

Remarks on this clonotype: Possible read error: a much larger clone is one base away. V and J are TRBV27 and TRBJ1-2; 8 bases are a match to TRBD1. The germline V gene has CDR1 MNHEY and CDR2 SMNVEV (reference sequence). V was pared by 0 bases and J by 6 bases, with 9 bases of the junction left unmatched. This CDR3 has 16 residues. The CDR3 region is CASSLSAQGAGHGYTF. The CDR3 DNA follows: TGTGCCAGCAGTTTATCTGCGCAGGGGGCCGGCCATGGCTACACCTTC.

This clonotype has ten or more counts. The rearrangement links TRBV28 to TRBJ1-2; D gene uncertain. V lost 2 bases, J lost 6 bases, and 7 bases lay in between. CDR3 length equals 12 residues. The germline V gene encodes CDR1 MDHEN and CDR2 SYDVKM. CDR3 amino acids: CASSLDLHGYTF. CDR3 coding DNA: TGTGCCAGCAGTTTAGATCTGCATGGCTACACCTTC.

This clonotype has a handful of counts. The chain employs TRBV5-8 and TRBJ2-7, with D possibly called TRBD1 or TRBD2 (5 bases each). Germline V gives CDR1 SGHTS, CDR2 YDEGEE. Trimming removed 6 bases from V and 7 bases from J, with 20 bases in between. The CDR3 runs 14 residues. This CDR3 reads CASNRFGKSGEQYF. The CDR3 DNA reads as TGTGCCAGCAATCGTTTCGGGAAATCAGGGGAGCAGTACTTC.

This clonotype was recorded at least ten times. CDR3 DNA: TGTGCCAGCAGTTTTAACCAGGGAGCTGGAAACACCATATATTTT. Translation: CASSFNQGAGNTIYF. V usage is TRBV12-3 or TRBV12-4 and J usage is TRBJ1-3, with D possibly matching TRBD1 (5 bases). The CDR3 runs 15 residues. V was clipped by 3 bases and J by 2 bases, with 11 bases between them.

This clonotype was recorded many times. The V and J genes are TRBV5-1 and TRBJ2-4; no clear D. Trimming pared 0 bases from V and 5 bases from J, leaving 6 bases between. The CDR3 has 13 residues. The germline V gene has CDR1 SGHRS and CDR2 YFSETQ. In nucleotides, the CDR3 is TGCGCCAGCAGCTTGGCCACAGAAAACATTCAGTACTTC. Translating gives CASSLATENIQYF.

This rearrangement joins TRBV4-2 to TRBJ1-2; D remains unclear. V was shortened by 0 bases and J by 0 bases, with 8 bases between the two germline ends. Germline V CDR1 and CDR2: LGHNA, YNFKEQ. This CDR3 is built from 15 residues. The CDR3 nucleotides are TGTGCCAGCAGCCAAGATTGGCAGGCTAACTATGGCTACACCTTC. It specifies CASSQDWQANYGYTF.